One sample yielded the 17 T cell receptor beta chains listed below, sequenced in a study of regulatory T cells in long-lasting Graves disease. The authors built TCR beta libraries using iRepertoire HTBI primers and Arm-PCR of CDR3 regions. TCRdb itself ran the multiplex PCR reads through MiXCR, one entry per CDR3 protein. The sample records approximately 400,000 distinct CDR3 sequences, less than 25% being singletons. Stated time point: persistent/refractory GD, antithyroid drugs over 5 years with positive TRAb. PBMC RNA served as the TCR library source. The sample here was peripheral blood mononuclear cells (PBMCs), taken when the disease was refractory, from a patient treated with antithyroid drugs. The receptor source for this set is a female donor with Graves disease.

This clonotype turned up a few times. The genes are TRBV5-6 and TRBJ1-2; D is possibly TRBD1 (5 bases). CDR1 is SGHDT, CDR2 YYEEEE, per germline. This CDR3 has 14 amino acids. V gave up 2 bases and J gave up 2 bases, with 10 bases separating them. The CDR3 here is CASSFQGANYGYTF. DNA of the CDR3: TGTGCCAGCAGCTTTCAAGGGGCCAACTATGGCTACACCTTC.

This clonotype occurred many times. V is TRBV20-1 and J is TRBJ2-7; 7 bases fit TRBD2. The CDR3 covers 13 residues. The germline CDR1 and CDR2 sequences are DFQATT and SNEGSKA (reference sequence). The V segment lost 6 bases and the J segment 4 bases; nucleotides outside the gene matches: 9. In DNA form, the CDR3 reads TGCAGTGCCGGAAGCGGGATGAGTTACGAGCAGTACTTC. Protein product: CSAGSGMSYEQYF.

This clonotype occurred many times. The chain recombines TRBV10-3 with TRBJ2-5, with 7 bases fitting TRBD1. This CDR3 comprises 16 residues. V lost 6 bases, J lost 2 bases, and 12 bases stayed unmatched. Germline CDR1 and CDR2: ENHRY and SYGVKD. The DNA for the CDR3 is TGTGCCATCAGGGGGGCCGGACAGGTGGGACAAGAGACCCAGTACTTC. It is translated as CAIRGAGQVGQETQYF.

Ten or more counts support this clonotype. The rearrangement joins TRBV3-1 to TRBJ1-1; no reliable D call. In germline, CDR1 is LGHDT, CDR2 YNNKEL (reference sequence). Trimming removed 5 bases at V and 4 bases at J, with 11 bases between. This CDR3 spans 13 amino acids. Written as DNA, the CDR3 is TGTGCCAGCAGCTCCGGGTTTTTCACTGAAGCTTTCTTT. Its translation is CASSSGFFTEAFF.

This clonotype was detected many times. The chain couples TRBV7-9 to TRBJ1-2, with D maybe TRBD1 (6 bases). CDR3 length equals 12 residues. V lost 5 bases and J lost 8, with 12 bases in between. CDR1 SEHNR and CDR2 FQNEAQ come from the germline V gene (reference sequence). CDR3 sequence reads: CASSQTGRGYTF. CDR3 nucleotides: TGTGCCAGCAGCCAGACAGGTCGCGGCTACACCTTC.

Ten or more counts support this clonotype. V gene TRBV30 combines with J gene TRBJ2-7, with D possibly matching TRBD1 (5 bases). CDR1 GTSNPN and CDR2 SVGIG come from the germline V gene (reference sequence). The length of the CDR3 is 13 residues. With 3 bases removed from V and 0 bases from J, the gap between germline ends came to 9 bases. The CDR3 DNA follows: TGTGCCTGGAGAATCCAGGGCTCCTACGAGCAGTACTTC. It encodes CAWRIQGSYEQYF.

This clonotype was seen ten or more times. CDR3 in DNA: TGTGCCAGCAGCTTAGGACAGGTCTATGGCTACACCTTC. This encodes CASSLGQVYGYTF. The gene calls are TRBV11-2 and TRBJ1-2; D possibly corresponds to TRBD1 (6 bases). V lost 1 base to trimming and J lost 4 bases, with 7 bases between them. Germline V CDR1 and CDR2: SGHAT, FQNNGV. This CDR3 has 13 residues.

This clonotype was seen repeatedly, ten times or more. The chain combines TRBV3-1 with TRBJ2-5; no clear D gene. The CDR3 is made up of 16 amino acids. The V gene lost 0 bases and the J gene lost 1 base, with 12 bases spanning the gap. The germline V gene encodes CDR1 LGHDT and CDR2 YNNKEL (reference sequence). In nucleotides, the CDR3 is TGTGCCAGCAGCCAAGAGGGGTCCAAACTCCAAGAGACCCAGTACTTC. Protein sequence: CASSQEGSKLQETQYF.

This clonotype turned up a few times. V and J are TRBV20-1 and TRBJ2-2; a possible D gene is TRBD1 (7 bases). The CDR3 sequence is 13 residues long. Germline V gene lookup returns CDR1 DFQATT and CDR2 SNEGSKA (reference sequence). Trimming shortened V by 1 base and J by 6 bases, and 9 bases separated the two germline ends. As DNA, the CDR3 is TGCAGTGCTAGAGCAGGGGGGCCCGGGGAGCTGTTTTTT. Translating it yields CSARAGGPGELFF.

The chain recombines TRBV11-2 with TRBJ2-2, with 7 nucleotides matching TRBD1. Germline V gene lookup returns CDR1 SGHAT and CDR2 FQNNGV. The CDR3 extends over 15 amino acids. Losses at the gene ends were 3 bases for V and 3 bases for J; bases not matched to a gene: 4. This CDR3 reads CASSFEGADTGELFF. The CDR3 DNA reads as TGTGCCAGCAGCTTCGAGGGGGCTGACACCGGGGAGCTGTTTTTT.

The table lists this clonotype with a few counts. J is TRBJ1-6 and V is TRBV19; tentatively, D is TRBD1 (6 bases). V dropped 4 bases and J dropped 7 bases, with 17 bases sitting between them. The germline gives CDR1 LNHDA, CDR2 SQIVND (reference sequence). The CDR3 extends over 16 amino acids. The CDR3 DNA reads TGTGCCAGTAGTACCTCCCCTACAGGGTGGAATTCACCCCTCCACTTT. This encodes CASSTSPTGWNSPLHF.

The CDR3 sequence is CSATGDQGEKLFF. CDR3 DNA sequence: TGCAGTGCTACAGGGGATCAGGGTGAAAAACTGTTTTTT. V usage is TRBV20-1 and J usage is TRBJ1-4, with D maybe TRBD1 (6 bases). The CDR3 totals 13 residues. In germline, CDR1 is DFQATT, CDR2 SNEGSKA (reference sequence). The V end was cut by 4 bases, the J end by 7 bases, with 13 bases between.

The chain employs TRBV28 and TRBJ1-5; D unresolved. This CDR3 spans 15 amino acids. With 3 bases removed from V and 0 bases from J, the gap between germline ends came to 9 bases. Looked up from germline, CDR1 is MDHEN and CDR2 is SYDVKM. CDR3 in amino acids: CASSFLRNSNQPQHF. The DNA for the CDR3 is TGTGCCAGCAGTTTTTTGAGAAATAGCAATCAGCCCCAGCATTTT.

This sequence joins TRBV7-9 and TRBJ2-5; a possible D gene is TRBD1 (6 bases). Per germline, CDR1 SEHNR and CDR2 FQNEAQ (reference sequence). Trimming removed 1 base from V and 2 bases from J, with 11 bases in between. CDR3 length: 15 residues. CDR3 DNA sequence: TGTGCCAGCAGCTTAGGGACAGCGCCTCAAGAGACCCAGTACTTC. It yields the protein CASSLGTAPQETQYF.

This clonotype was seen repeatedly, ten times or more. The chain has TRBV27 and TRBJ2-2, with 9 bases aligning to TRBD2. Trimming at V came to 3 bases and at J to 4 bases, leaving 6 bases not matched to a gene. This CDR3 spans 16 amino acids. Germline V gene sequence: CDR1 MNHEY, CDR2 SMNVEV (reference sequence). DNA of the CDR3: TGTGCCAGCAGTTTGGTAGCGGGAGTGGCCACCGGGGAGCTGTTTTTT. Amino acid sequence: CASSLVAGVATGELFF.

This clonotype was detected many times. The chain carries TRBV2 and TRBJ1-5; D is ambiguous. V lost 6 bases and J 3 bases, leaving 9 bases between the germline ends. CDR1 and CDR2 (germline): SNHLY, FYNNEI. The CDR3 extends over 13 amino acids. The CDR3, as DNA: TGTGCCAGCAGCCCCGACGTCAATCAGCCCCAGCATTTT. Its translation: CASSPDVNQPQHF.

In nucleotides, the CDR3 is TGTGCCAGCAGCTTTTTTGGGTCAAGGCCTGGAAACACCATATATTTT. This gives the protein CASSFFGSRPGNTIYF. The chain is built from TRBV7-3 and TRBJ1-3; D not certain. The V and J ends lost 3 bases and 2 bases respectively, with 14 bases between them. This CDR3 has 16 amino acids. Germline CDR1 SGHTA, CDR2 FQGTGA.